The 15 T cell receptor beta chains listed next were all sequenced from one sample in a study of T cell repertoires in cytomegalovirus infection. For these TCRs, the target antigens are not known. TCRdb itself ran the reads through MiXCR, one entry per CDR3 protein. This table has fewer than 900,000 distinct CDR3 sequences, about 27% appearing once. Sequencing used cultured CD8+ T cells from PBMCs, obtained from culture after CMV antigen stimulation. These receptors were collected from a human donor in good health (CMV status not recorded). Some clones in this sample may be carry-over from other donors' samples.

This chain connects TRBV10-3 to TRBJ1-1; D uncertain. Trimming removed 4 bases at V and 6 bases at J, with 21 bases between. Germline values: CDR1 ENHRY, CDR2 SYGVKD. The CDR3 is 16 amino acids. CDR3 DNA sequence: TGTGCCATCAGTGGGGCCAACGTTCCAAGGACCCCTGAAGCTTTCTTT. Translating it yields CAISGANVPRTPEAFF.

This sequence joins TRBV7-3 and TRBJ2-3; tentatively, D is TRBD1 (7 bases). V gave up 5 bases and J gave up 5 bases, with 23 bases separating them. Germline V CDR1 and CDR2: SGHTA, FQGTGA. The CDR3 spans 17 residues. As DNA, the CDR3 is TGTGCCAGCAGCCCAACCCCCGGGACAGCCGGGGGAGATACGCAGTATTTT. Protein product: CASSPTPGTAGGDTQYF.

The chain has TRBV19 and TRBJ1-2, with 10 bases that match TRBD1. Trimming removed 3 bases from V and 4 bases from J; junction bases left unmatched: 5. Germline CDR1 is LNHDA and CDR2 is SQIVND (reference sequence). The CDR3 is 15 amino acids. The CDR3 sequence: CASSIDRGRSYGYTF. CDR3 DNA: TGTGCCAGTAGTATTGACAGGGGGCGAAGCTATGGCTACACCTTC.

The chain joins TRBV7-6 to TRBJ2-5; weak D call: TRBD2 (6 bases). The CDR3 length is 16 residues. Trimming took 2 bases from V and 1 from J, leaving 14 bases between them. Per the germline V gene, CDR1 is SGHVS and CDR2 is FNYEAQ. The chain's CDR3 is CASSLRALGLQETQYF. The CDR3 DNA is TGTGCCAGCAGCTTACGCGCCCTGGGACTCCAAGAGACCCAGTACTTC.

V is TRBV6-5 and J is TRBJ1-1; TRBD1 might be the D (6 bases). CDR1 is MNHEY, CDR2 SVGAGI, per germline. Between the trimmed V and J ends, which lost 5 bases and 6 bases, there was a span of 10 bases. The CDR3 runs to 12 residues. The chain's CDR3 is CASSDRLSEAFF. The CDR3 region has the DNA TGTGCCAGCAGTGACAGGCTCTCTGAAGCTTTCTTT.

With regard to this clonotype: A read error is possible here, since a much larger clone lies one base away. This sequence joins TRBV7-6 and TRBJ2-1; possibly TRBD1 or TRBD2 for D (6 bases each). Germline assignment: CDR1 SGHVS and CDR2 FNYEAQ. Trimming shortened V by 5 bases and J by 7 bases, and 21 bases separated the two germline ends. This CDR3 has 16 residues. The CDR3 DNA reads TGTGCCAGCAGCCTTAAGGGGGGTCCTAATTGGAATGAGCAGTTCTTC. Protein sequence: CASSLKGGPNWNEQFF.

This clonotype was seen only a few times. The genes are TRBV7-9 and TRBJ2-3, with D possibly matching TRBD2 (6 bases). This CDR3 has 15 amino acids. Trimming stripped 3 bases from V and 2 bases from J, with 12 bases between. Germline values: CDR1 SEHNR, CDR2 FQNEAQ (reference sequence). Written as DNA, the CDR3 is TGTGCCAGCAGCTTCGGGGAGGCTCACACAGATACGCAGTATTTT. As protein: CASSFGEAHTDTQYF.

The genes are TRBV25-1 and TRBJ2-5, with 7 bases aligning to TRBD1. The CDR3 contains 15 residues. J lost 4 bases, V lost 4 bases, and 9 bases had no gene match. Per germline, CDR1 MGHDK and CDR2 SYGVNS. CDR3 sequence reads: CASSVKQGFRETQYF. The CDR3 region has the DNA TGTGCCAGCAGTGTTAAACAGGGGTTTCGAGAGACCCAGTACTTC.

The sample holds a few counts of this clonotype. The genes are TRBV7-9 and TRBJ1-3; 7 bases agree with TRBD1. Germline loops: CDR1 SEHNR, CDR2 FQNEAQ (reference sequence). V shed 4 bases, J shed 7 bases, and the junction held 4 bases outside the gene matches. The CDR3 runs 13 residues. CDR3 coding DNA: TGTGCCAGCAGCTCCCGACAGGGCAACACCATATATTTT. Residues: CASSSRQGNTIYF.

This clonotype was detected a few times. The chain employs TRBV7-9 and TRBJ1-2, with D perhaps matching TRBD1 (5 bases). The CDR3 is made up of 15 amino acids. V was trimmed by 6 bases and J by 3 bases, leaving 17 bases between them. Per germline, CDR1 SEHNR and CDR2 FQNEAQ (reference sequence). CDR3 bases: TGTGCCAGCAGACCCCGGGACTATAAAGACTATGGCTACACCTTC. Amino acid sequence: CASRPRDYKDYGYTF.

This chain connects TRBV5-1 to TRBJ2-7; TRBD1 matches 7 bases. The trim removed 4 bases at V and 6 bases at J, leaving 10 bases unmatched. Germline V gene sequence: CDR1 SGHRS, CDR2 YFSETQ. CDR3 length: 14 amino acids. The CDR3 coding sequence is TGCGCCAGCAGCCTTCCAACAGGGGTCGGCGAGCAGTACTTC. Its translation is CASSLPTGVGEQYF. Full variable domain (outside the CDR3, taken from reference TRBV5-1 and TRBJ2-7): KAGVTQTPRYLIKTRGQQVTLSCSPISGHRSVSWYQQTPGQGLQFLFEYFSETQRNKGNFPGRFSGRQFSNSRSEMNVSTLELGDSALYLCASSLPTGVGEQYFGPGTRLTVT.

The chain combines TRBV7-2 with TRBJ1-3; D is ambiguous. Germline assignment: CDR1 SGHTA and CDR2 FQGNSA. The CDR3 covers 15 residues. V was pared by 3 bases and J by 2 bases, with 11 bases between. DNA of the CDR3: TGTGCCAGCAGCTTTCCGCGATATACTGGAAACACCATATATTTT. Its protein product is CASSFPRYTGNTIYF.

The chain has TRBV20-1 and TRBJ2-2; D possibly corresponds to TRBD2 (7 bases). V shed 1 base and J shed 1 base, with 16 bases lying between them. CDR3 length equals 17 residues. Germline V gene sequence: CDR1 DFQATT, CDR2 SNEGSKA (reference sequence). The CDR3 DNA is TGCAGTGCTAGAGGTCCCGTCGGGGGGCTGAACACCGGGGAGCTGTTTTTT. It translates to CSARGPVGGLNTGELFF.

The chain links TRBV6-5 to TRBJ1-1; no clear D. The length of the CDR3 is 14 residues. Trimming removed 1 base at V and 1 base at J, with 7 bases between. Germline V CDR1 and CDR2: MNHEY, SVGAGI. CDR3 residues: CASSYYPANTEAFF. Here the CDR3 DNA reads TGTGCCAGCAGTTACTATCCTGCGAACACTGAAGCTTTCTTT.

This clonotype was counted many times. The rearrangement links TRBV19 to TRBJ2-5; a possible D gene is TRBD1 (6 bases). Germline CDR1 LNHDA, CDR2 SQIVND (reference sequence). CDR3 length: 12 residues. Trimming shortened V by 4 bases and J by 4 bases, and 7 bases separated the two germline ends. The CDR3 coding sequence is TGTGCCAGTAGTAAGACAGGAGAGACCCAGTACTTC. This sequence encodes CASSKTGETQYF.